Here is one T cell receptor beta chain with its context. The data stem from a study of blood T cell repertoires in COVID-19. Study as a whole: PBMCs, B-cell-depleted T cells, or T cells were the source of the cDNA or gDNA that made up the material.

How the authors handled the data: Cell counts per sample came from amplifying reference gene primers. Assay used: immunoSEQ multiplex PCR; TCRdb lists only in-frame clones, some missing. Clone size and V and J calls were adopted from that table, with D and trimming inferred from the DNA. The table lists 250,000 to 300,000 clones, about 83% of them singletons, with 4.5% to 7% in the top ten. The CDR3 is 13 residues long. The ends were cut back, 6 bases at V and 3 bases at J, with 9 bases in the middle. Per the germline V gene, CDR1 is MNHEY and CDR2 is SVGAGI. The V call is TRBV6-5, the J call TRBJ2-1; TRBD2 might be the D (5 bases). The receptor was derived from a man at least 80 years old with acute or convalescent COVID-19. Sequencing input: peripheral blood. The CDR3 bases are TGTGCCAGCAGAGTTACTAGCTACAATGAGCAGTTCTTC. Translating it yields CASRVTSYNEQFF.